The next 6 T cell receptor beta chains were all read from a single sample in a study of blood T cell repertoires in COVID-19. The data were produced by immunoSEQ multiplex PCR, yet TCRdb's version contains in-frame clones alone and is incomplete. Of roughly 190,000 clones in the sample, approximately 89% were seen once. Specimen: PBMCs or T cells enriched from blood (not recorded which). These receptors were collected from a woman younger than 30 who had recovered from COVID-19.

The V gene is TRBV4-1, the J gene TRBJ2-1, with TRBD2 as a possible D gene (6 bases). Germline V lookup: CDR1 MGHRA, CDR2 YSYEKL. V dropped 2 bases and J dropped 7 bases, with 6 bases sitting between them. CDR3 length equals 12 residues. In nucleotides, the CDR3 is TGCGCCAGCAGCCAACGGGGGAATGAGCAGTTCTTC. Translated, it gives CASSQRGNEQFF.

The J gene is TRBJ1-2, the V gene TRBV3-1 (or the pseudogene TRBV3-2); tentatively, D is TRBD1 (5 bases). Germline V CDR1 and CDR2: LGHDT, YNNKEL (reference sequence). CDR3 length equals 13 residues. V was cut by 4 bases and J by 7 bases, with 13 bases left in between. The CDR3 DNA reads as TGTGCCAGCAGCCCCCAGGGTCCCCTTGGCTACACCTTC. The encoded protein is CASSPQGPLGYTF.

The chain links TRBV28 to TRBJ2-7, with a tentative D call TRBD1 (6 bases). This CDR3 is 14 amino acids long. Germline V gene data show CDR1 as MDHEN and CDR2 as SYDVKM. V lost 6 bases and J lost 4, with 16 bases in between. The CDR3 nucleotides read TGTGCCAGCAGCCGAACGGGACAATTTTACGAGCAGTACTTC. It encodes CASSRTGQFYEQYF.

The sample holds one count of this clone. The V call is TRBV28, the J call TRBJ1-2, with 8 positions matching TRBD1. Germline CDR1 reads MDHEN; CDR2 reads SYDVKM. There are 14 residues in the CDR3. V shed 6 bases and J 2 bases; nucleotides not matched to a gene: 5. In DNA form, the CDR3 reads TGTGCCAGCAGAACAGGGGGGCAAAACTATGGCTACACCTTC. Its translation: CASRTGGQNYGYTF.

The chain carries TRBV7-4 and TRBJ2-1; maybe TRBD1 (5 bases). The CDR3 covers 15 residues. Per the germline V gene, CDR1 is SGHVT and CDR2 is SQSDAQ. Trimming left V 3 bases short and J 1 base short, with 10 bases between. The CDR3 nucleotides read TGTGCCAGCAGCTTTCCGGACATTTCCTACAATGAGCAGTTCTTC. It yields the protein CASSFPDISYNEQFF. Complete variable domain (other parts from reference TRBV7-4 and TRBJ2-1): GAGVSQSPRYKVAKRGRDVALRCDSISGHVTLYWYRQTLGQGSEVLTYSQSDAQRDKSGRPSGRFSAERPERSVSTLKIQRTEQGDSAVYLCASSFPDISYNEQFFGPGTRLTVL.

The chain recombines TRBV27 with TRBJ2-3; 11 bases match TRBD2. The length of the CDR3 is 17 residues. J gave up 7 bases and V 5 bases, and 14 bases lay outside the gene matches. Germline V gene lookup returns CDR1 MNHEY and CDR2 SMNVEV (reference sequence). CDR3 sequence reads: CASSVSSLLAGAYTQYF. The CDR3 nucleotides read TGTGCCAGCAGTGTTAGCAGCCTACTAGCGGGGGCATATACGCAGTATTTT.